This T cell receptor beta chain was identified in a study of blood T cell repertoires in COVID-19. Overall study: COVID-19 samples from acute and convalescent phases originated in the United States, Italy and Spain.

CDR1 SGDLS and CDR2 YYNGEE come from the germline V gene. The CDR3 consists of 16 residues. Trimming shortened V by 3 bases and J by 7 bases, and 22 bases separated the two germline ends. Original handling: Amplification from reference gene primers served as the basis for estimated nucleated cell counts. Assay used: immunoSEQ multiplex PCR; TCRdb lists only in-frame clones, some missing. That table supplies the V and J calls and clone size; D and trimming were determined from the DNA. The data hold roughly 280,000 clones, with just under 90% observed a single time. The sequenced sample consisted of PBMCs or T cells enriched from blood (not recorded which). This receptor was obtained from a woman under 40 with acute COVID-19. This chain joins TRBV9 and TRBJ1-2; tentative D call: TRBD1 (5 bases). CDR3: CASSGRPGTGAGGYTF. As DNA, the CDR3 is TGTGCCAGCAGCGGACGTCCCGGGACGGGAGCGGGTGGCTACACCTTC. Together with reference TRBV9 and TRBJ1-2, the CDR3 gives the full variable domain: DSGVTQTPKHLITATGQRVTLRCSPRSGDLSVYWYQQSLDQGLQFLIQYYNGEERAKGNILERFSAQQFPDLHSELNLSSLELGDSALYFCASSGRPGTGAGGYTFGSGTRLTVV.